Listed here is a single T cell receptor beta chain. This clonotype turned up a few times. No antigen is known for it. Per-nucleotide qualities are absent, and no much larger clonotype sits a single base away. This sample is drawn from a study of T-cell reconstitution after alpha-beta-depleted transplantation in children (dated by TCRdb to the mid-2010s). With regard to the full study: Using TCR repertoire profiling, the study followed T-cell immune reconstitution in a quantitative way in children after TCRalphabeta/CD19-depleted allogeneic hematopoietic cell transplantation.

From the germline V gene, CDR1 is SQVTM and CDR2 is ANQGSEA. V is pruned by 2 bases and J by 4 bases, leaving 6 bases of the junction without a gene match. Taken from cysteine to phenylalanine, the CDR3 has 14 residues. Only the CDR3 DNA is retained, 42 bases long and in frame from the first base. The library was generated by PCR. TCRdb shows the sequencer as Illumina HiSeq 2500. TCR library preparation used molecular barcoding, with unique molecular identifiers applied to normalize quantification of the TCRbeta repertoire. TCRdb trimmed public reads at Q25 via fastp, called clones via MiXCR and kept in-frame beta chains. Rows with a matching CDR3 protein are joined into one entry that keeps the most common DNA and genes. This sample comprises roughly 350,000 distinct CDR3 sequences, about 9.4% of them detected only once. 2% to 2.5% of the sample comes from the top ten.

This chain joins TRBV29-1 to TRBJ2-7, and 9 junction bases match TRBD2. This sequence originates from a human donor who donated a stem cell graft to a child with acute lymphoblastic leukemia. Source: PBMCs from the stem cell graft donor, taken from the stem cell graft. The CDR3 reads as follows: CSVEIAGDSYEQYF. The DNA sequence is given as TGCAGCGTTGAAATAGCGGGAGATTCTTACGAGCAGTACTTC.